Following are 20 T cell receptor beta chains from one sample sequenced in a study of blood T cell repertoires in COVID-19. The method was immunoSEQ multiplex PCR; TCRdb's version includes in-frame clones alone and lacks a portion of them. In the table there are 470,000 or so clones, about 90% of which are singletons. Source material: PBMCs or T cells enriched from blood (not recorded which). All receptors derive from a woman between 18 and 29 years old with acute COVID-19.

The genes are TRBV5-1 and TRBJ2-1, with 10 nucleotides matching TRBD2. The junction had 6 bases not matched to a gene; V was cut back by 5 bases and J by 4 bases. CDR1 and CDR2 from the germline V gene are SGHRS and YFSETQ. This CDR3 contains 15 residues. This CDR3 is CASRAGTSAYNEQFF. CDR3 nucleotide sequence: TGCGCCAGCAGGGCCGGGACTAGCGCGTACAATGAGCAGTTCTTC.

The chain joins TRBV27 to TRBJ2-1; 8 positions match TRBD1. The CDR3 is 14 residues long. Germline CDR1 MNHEY, CDR2 SMNVEV (reference sequence). Germline trimming cut 3 bases from V and 6 bases from J; bases unmatched to any gene: 4. This CDR3 is CASSFGQGFNEQFF. As DNA, the CDR3 is TGTGCCAGCAGTTTCGGACAGGGATTCAATGAGCAGTTCTTC.

The rearrangement links TRBV10-3 to TRBJ2-1; 13 positions match TRBD2. J gave up 7 bases and V 10 bases, and 7 bases lay outside the gene matches. Germline CDR1 reads ENHRY; CDR2 reads SYGVKD. The CDR3 sequence is 14 residues long. The DNA of the CDR3 is TGTGCCACAGGACTAGCGGGAGCGGCGAATGAGCAGTTCTTC. As protein: CATGLAGAANEQFF.

J is TRBJ1-2 and V is TRBV30, with D perhaps TRBD1 (6 bases). The V gene lost 3 bases and the J gene lost 0 bases, with 14 bases spanning the gap. CDR1 is GTSNPN, CDR2 SVGIG, per germline (reference sequence). This CDR3 comprises 15 residues. The CDR3 loop reads CAWRQGPPTNYGYTF. Written as DNA, the CDR3 is TGTGCCTGGAGACAGGGCCCACCGACTAACTATGGCTACACCTTC.

The V and J genes are TRBV5-1 and TRBJ2-6; TRBD1 matches 8 bases. Per germline, CDR1 SGHRS and CDR2 YFSETQ. J gave up 0 bases and V 3 bases, and 14 bases lay outside the gene matches. The CDR3 is 20 residues long. CDR3 DNA: TGCGCCAGCAGCTATGGGACAGGTCTTACAACCAGCTCTGGGGCCAACGTCCTGACTTTC. Residues: CASSYGTGLTTSSGANVLTF. The complete variable domain, with remaining parts taken from reference TRBV5-1 and TRBJ2-6, reads KAGVTQTPRYLIKTRGQQVTLSCSPISGHRSVSWYQQTPGQGLQFLFEYFSETQRNKGNFPGRFSGRQFSNSRSEMNVSTLELGDSALYLCASSYGTGLTTSSGANVLTFGAGSRLTVL.

The chain links TRBV6-5 to TRBJ1-2; TRBD1 matches 9 bases. Trimming removed 2 bases from V and 4 bases from J; junction bases left unmatched: 2. The length of the CDR3 is 14 residues. Looked up from germline, CDR1 is MNHEY and CDR2 is SVGAGI. CDR3 nucleotide sequence: TGTGCCAGCAGTTACGAGACAGGGGGCTATGGCTACACCTTC. This codes for CASSYETGGYGYTF.

V usage is TRBV19 and J usage is TRBJ2-2; 7 positions agree with TRBD1. Germline trimming cut 3 bases from V and 5 bases from J; bases unmatched to any gene: 6. This CDR3 is 15 amino acids long. The germline gives CDR1 LNHDA, CDR2 SQIVND (reference sequence). CDR3 DNA: TGTGCCAGTAGTATCGAACAGGGGTCGACCGGGGAGCTGTTTTTT. This encodes CASSIEQGSTGELFF.

Here the CDR3 DNA reads TGTGCCAGCAGTTTGGGGGGGGTGGGTAGCAATCAGCCCCAGCATTTT. It translates to CASSLGGVGSNQPQHF. The V call is TRBV27, the J call TRBJ1-5; D may be TRBD1 (5 bases). Germline CDR1 is MNHEY and CDR2 is SMNVEV (reference sequence). This CDR3 has 16 residues. V shed 3 bases and J shed 0 bases, with 12 bases lying between them.

The chain is built from TRBV27 and TRBJ2-1; D is uncertain. The V gene's germline CDR1 is MNHEY and CDR2 SMNVEV (reference sequence). The CDR3 runs 13 residues. Trimming took 1 base from V and 7 from J, leaving 8 bases between them. CDR3 residues: CASSLLGFNEQFF. In DNA, the CDR3 is TGTGCCAGCAGTTTATTGGGCTTTAATGAGCAGTTCTTC.

This chain connects TRBV2 to TRBJ2-4; 8 nucleotides match TRBD2. Germline trimming cut 6 bases from V and 8 bases from J; bases unmatched to any gene: 6. This CDR3 is built from 13 residues. Per germline, CDR1 SNHLY and CDR2 FYNNEI. CDR3 nucleotides: TGTGCCAGCAGGTCGGGAGGGTCTGACATTCAGTACTTC. Protein product: CASRSGGSDIQYF.

The CDR3 sequence is CASSLTLWAGGTDTQYF. CDR3 sequence (DNA): TGTGCCAGCAGCTTAACACTTTGGGCAGGGGGCACAGATACGCAGTATTTT. The V call is TRBV11-2, the J call TRBJ2-3; maybe TRBD1 (6 bases). The CDR3 covers 17 residues. Between the trimmed V and J ends, which lost 2 bases and 1 base, there was a span of 16 bases. Germline V gene sequence: CDR1 SGHAT, CDR2 FQNNGV.

V is TRBV9 and J is TRBJ2-7; D ambiguous. From germline, CDR1 is SGDLS and CDR2 YYNGEE. Trimming removed 4 bases from V and 2 bases from J, with 4 bases in between. This CDR3 contains 11 residues. The DNA for the CDR3 is TGTGCCAGCAGCCGGGCCTACGAGCAGTACTTC. The encoded protein is CASSRAYEQYF.

As for this clone: Other DNA variants within this sample encode the same CDR3. The chain uses TRBV3-1 (or the pseudogene TRBV3-2) and TRBJ2-7; 8 positions match TRBD1. The CDR3 extends over 15 amino acids. Germline V gene sequence: CDR1 LGHDT, CDR2 YNNKEL (reference sequence). Trimming removed 4 bases from V and 2 bases from J; junction bases left unmatched: 7. The CDR3 loop is CASSLRRQGPYEQYF. In DNA, the CDR3 is TGTGCCAGCAGCCTCCGTCGACAGGGGCCCTACGAGCAGTACTTC.

This clone was detected once. The CDR3 loop is CASSQDIGPGGTEAFF. As DNA, the CDR3 is TGCGCCAGCAGCCAAGATATCGGTCCGGGAGGGACTGAAGCTTTCTTT. The V and J genes are TRBV4-1 and TRBJ1-1, with D unclear. V lost 0 bases and J lost 5, with 16 bases in between. This CDR3 is 16 amino acids long. Germline CDR1 reads MGHRA; CDR2 reads YSYEKL.

The rearrangement uses TRBV18 and TRBJ2-1; D possibly corresponds to TRBD1 (6 bases). The V and J ends lost 4 bases and 8 bases respectively, with 18 bases between them. Germline V gene lookup returns CDR1 KGHSH and CDR2 LQKENI. The CDR3 has 15 amino acids. CDR3 loop: CASSRNREREHEQFF. The CDR3 region has the DNA TGTGCCAGCTCACGGAACAGGGAGCGAGAGCATGAGCAGTTCTTC.

This chain joins TRBV10-1 and TRBJ1-2; tentative D call: TRBD1 (5 bases). This CDR3 region has 14 residues. Trimming removed 0 bases from V and 8 bases from J, with 13 bases in between. Germline CDR1 is WNHNN and CDR2 is SYGVQD (reference sequence). CDR3 DNA sequence: TGCGCCAGCAGTGAGTCAGGGACTTTCGGGGGCTACACCTTC. As protein: CASSESGTFGGYTF.

The rearrangement joins TRBV27 to TRBJ2-7; D gene ambiguous. CDR1 is MNHEY and CDR2 is SMNVEV in the germline V gene (reference sequence). The length of the CDR3 is 13 residues. V was trimmed by 3 bases and J by 2 bases, leaving 8 bases between them. DNA of the CDR3: TGTGCCAGCAGTTTTTCTAATCCCTACGAGCAGTACTTC. It translates to CASSFSNPYEQYF.

The genes are TRBV12-5 and TRBJ2-2, with 7 bases matching TRBD1. The CDR3 length is 15 residues. The germline V gene encodes CDR1 LGHNT and CDR2 FRNRAP. V was pared by 7 bases and J by 2 bases, with 7 bases of the junction left unmatched. The CDR3 nucleotides are TGTGCTAGTGCCATCCGGGACAGTAACACCGGGGAGCTGTTTTTT. This translates into CASAIRDSNTGELFF.

V and J are TRBV2 and TRBJ2-3; D not certain. This CDR3 region has 13 residues. CDR1 is SNHLY and CDR2 is FYNNEI in the germline V gene. Deletions cut 5 bases from V and 1 base from J, with 7 bases between. The CDR3 DNA reads as TGTGCCAGCAGTCCAACGGGCACAGATACGCAGTATTTT. Its translation: CASSPTGTDTQYF.

The CDR3 nucleotides are TGTGCCAGCAGCCCAGCTAGCTCTGAGACCCAGTACTTC. This codes for CASSPASSETQYF. This chain connects TRBV3-1 (or the pseudogene TRBV3-2) to TRBJ2-5, with D possibly TRBD2 on 5 matching bases. Germline V gives CDR1 LGHDT, CDR2 YNNKEL (reference sequence). The germline V and J ends were trimmed by 4 bases and 5 bases, with 11 bases remaining between them. The CDR3 totals 13 residues.